Below, one T cell receptor beta chain is given with its context. Its antigen is as yet unknown. This CDR3 is built from 16 residues. Losses at the gene ends were 2 bases for V and 0 bases for J; bases not matched to a gene: 2. Germline-derived CDR1 and CDR2 are SGHTA and FQGTGA. This sample was taken from a study of blood T cells in healthy people across ages. Study-level results: Long-lived donors exceeded aged donors in naive CD4+ cells and diversity. Diversity was estimated from one million T cells, and these estimates were considered underestimates.

The authors ran a second PCR of roughly 7 to 11 cycles using a sample-barcoded 5' primer and a J-beta primer mix. MiXCR, applied by TCRdb to the 5' RACE reads, yields one record per CDR3 protein. Found here are 700,000 or so distinct CDR3 sequences, around 43% of them singletons; the top ten hold 25% to 30%. Collection of 8.5 to 10 milliliters of peripheral blood was performed for each donor. Every sample yielded at least 6.5 million isolated PBMCs. Material: blood. This TCR was sampled from an elderly man in good health. The chain is built from TRBV7-3 and TRBJ2-3; 10 nucleotides agree with TRBD1. CDR3 loop: CASSLEGQGSTDTQYF. The CDR3 coding sequence is TGTGCCAGCAGCTTAGAGGGACAGGGGAGCACAGATACGCAGTATTTT.